This entry lists 20 T cell receptor beta chains sequenced from one sample in a study of regulatory T cells in long-lasting Graves disease (TCRdb year 2021). The time point label, read with the paper, signifies: newly diagnosed GD, antithyroid drugs for less than 3 months. For both TCR sequencing and RNA sequencing, RNA was extracted from PBMCs using TRIzol. The library was generated by multiplex PCR. The sequencer was an Illumina HiSeq 4000. TCR beta libraries were built with iRepertoire HTBI primers and Arm-PCR amplification of CDR3 regions. The public reads were reprocessed in TCRdb via fastp at Q25 and MiXCR, keeping in-frame beta chains. Each entry merges the rows of one CDR3 protein and shows their most common DNA and genes. The sample table shows fewer than 650,000 distinct CDR3 sequences, and 16% are seen once. Clones ranked in the top ten supply about 20% of the sample. The sample was also linked to a second study, of T cells in Graves' hyperthyroidism and ophthalmopathy.

Sequenced material: peripheral blood mononuclear cells (PBMCs), taken at new diagnosis, from a patient treated with antithyroid drugs. These TCRs come from a woman aged 25 to 39 with Graves disease. Donor details come from another sample of the same person, matched by shared clones.

This clonotype turned up a few times. V usage is TRBV20-1 and J usage is TRBJ2-7, with 8 bases fitting TRBD2. Per the germline V gene, CDR1 is DFQATT and CDR2 is SNEGSKA (reference sequence). CDR3 size: 14 residues. The junction had 4 bases not matched to a gene; V was cut back by 2 bases and J by 1 base. The CDR3 nucleotides are TGCAGTGCTAGAAACGCGGGAGGATCCTACGAGCAGTACTTC. This translates into CSARNAGGSYEQYF.

The chain has TRBV7-2 and TRBJ2-7; a possible D gene is TRBD2 (5 bases). Trimming took off 1 base at V and 3 bases at J, with 16 bases between the two ends. Germline V lookup: CDR1 SGHTA, CDR2 FQGNSA. This CDR3 has 16 residues. CDR3 in amino acids: CASSLGRVARNYEQYF. CDR3 sequence (DNA): TGTGCCAGCAGCTTAGGTCGGGTAGCGCGAAACTACGAGCAGTACTTC.

This clonotype showed up many times. This chain uses TRBV28 with TRBJ1-6; weak D call: TRBD1 (6 bases). CDR3 size: 15 residues. V lost 6 bases to trimming and J lost 11 bases, with 20 bases between them. Germline V gene lookup returns CDR1 MDHEN and CDR2 SYDVKM. CDR3 bases: TGTGCCAGCAGCCCCGAACGACAGGCCAAGGCACCCCTCCACTTT. It codes for CASSPERQAKAPLHF.

This clonotype was seen repeatedly, ten times or more. The rearrangement links TRBV30 to TRBJ2-1, with TRBD2 as a possible D gene (5 bases). Germline V gene data show CDR1 as GTSNPN and CDR2 as SVGIG (reference sequence). V dropped 2 bases and J dropped 6 bases, with 11 bases sitting between them. This CDR3 region has 13 residues. CDR3: CAWSPTSFNEQFF. CDR3 nucleotides: TGTGCCTGGAGTCCCACTAGTTTCAATGAGCAGTTCTTC.

The chain couples TRBV29-1 to TRBJ1-5; TRBD1 might be the D (5 bases). Germline CDR1 SQVTM, CDR2 ANQGSEA. The CDR3 extends over 12 amino acids. V lost 7 bases and J lost 3, with 10 bases in between. This CDR3 is CSAGTINQPQHF. CDR3 nucleotides: TGCAGCGCAGGGACTATCAATCAGCCCCAGCATTTT.

The chain employs TRBV7-3 and TRBJ2-2; 13 bases map to TRBD2. CDR3 length: 20 residues. J lost 3 bases, V lost 5 bases, and 15 bases had no gene match. Germline V gene lookup returns CDR1 SGHTA and CDR2 FQGTGA. The CDR3 nucleotides are TGTGCCAGCAGCCCCTGGACTACTAGCGGGAGGGCCTTCGACACCGGGGAGCTGTTTTTT. This encodes CASSPWTTSGRAFDTGELFF.

This clonotype has only a few counts. The chain has TRBV20-1 and TRBJ2-7, with 10 bases lining up with TRBD2. V dropped 1 base and J dropped 5; count of bases not matched to a gene: 8. Germline CDR1 reads DFQATT; CDR2 reads SNEGSKA (reference sequence). This CDR3 region has 15 residues. The CDR3 DNA sequence: TGCAGTGCTAGAGGAGAGCGGGAGGGCACCCACGAGCAGTACTTC. This codes for CSARGEREGTHEQYF.

At least ten counts were recorded for this clonotype. This chain uses TRBV28 with TRBJ1-1; D possibly corresponds to TRBD1 (5 bases). The length of the CDR3 is 16 residues. Germline V CDR1 and CDR2: MDHEN, SYDVKM. V was cut by 4 bases and J by 4 bases, with 19 bases left in between. CDR3 sequence: CASSSRPGRGSTEAFF. DNA for the CDR3: TGTGCCAGCAGTTCCCGACCGGGGCGAGGAAGCACTGAAGCTTTCTTT.

This clonotype was seen ten or more times. This chain joins TRBV2 and TRBJ2-1; 9 bases are a match to TRBD2. V was pared by 8 bases and J by 6 bases, with 8 bases of the junction left unmatched. From germline, CDR1 is SNHLY and CDR2 FYNNEI. This CDR3 contains 14 residues. CDR3 bases: TGTGCCAGCCATCGACTAGCGGCGCTCAATGAGCAGTTCTTC. It yields the protein CASHRLAALNEQFF. The whole variable domain, filled in from reference TRBV2 and TRBJ2-1, reads EPEVTQTPSHQVTQMGQEVILRCVPISNHLYFYWYRQILGQKVEFLVSFYNNEISEKSEIFDDQFSVERPDGSNFTLKIRSTKLEDSAMYFCASHRLAALNEQFFGPGTRLTVL.

This clonotype occurred many times. The chain employs TRBV6-2 or TRBV6-3 and TRBJ2-3; 8 positions agree with TRBD2. The CDR3 runs to 16 residues. With V trimmed by 1 base and J by 2 bases, 5 bases remained unmatched. Germline V lookup: CDR1 MNHEY, CDR2 SVGEGT. The CDR3 DNA reads as TGTGCCAGCAGTTACTTCCTTAGCGGGAACACAGATACGCAGTATTTT. Translated, it gives CASSYFLSGNTDTQYF.

This clonotype has ten or more counts. The chain joins TRBV19 to TRBJ1-5, with D maybe TRBD1 (5 bases). The CDR3 contains 14 residues. Deletions cut 7 bases from V and 4 bases from J, with 14 bases between. Germline CDR1 reads LNHDA; CDR2 reads SQIVND (reference sequence). For the CDR3, the DNA is TGTGCCAGTAACAATCCGGGGGAGAATCAGCCCCAGCATTTT. Protein sequence: CASNNPGENQPQHF.

This clonotype was counted many times. The chain couples TRBV5-1 to TRBJ1-2; D is unresolved. Trimming removed 2 bases from V and 1 base from J, with 12 bases in between. This CDR3 region has 15 residues. CDR1 and CDR2 (germline): SGHRS, YFSETQ. CDR3 amino acids: CASSFTRTDNYGYTF. For the CDR3, the DNA is TGCGCCAGCAGCTTTACCCGGACGGATAACTATGGCTACACCTTC.

This clonotype was detected a few times. V gene TRBV15 combines with J gene TRBJ2-5; maybe TRBD1 (6 bases). CDR3 length: 16 residues. Germline CDR1 and CDR2: LNHNV and YYDKDF (reference sequence). Deletions cut 6 bases from V and 3 bases from J, with 20 bases between. CDR3 sequence (DNA): TGTGCCACCAGTCAAAGCGTAGTACCAGGGGAAGAGACCCAGTACTTC. It yields the protein CATSQSVVPGEETQYF.

Ten or more counts support this clonotype. V usage is TRBV6-1 and J usage is TRBJ2-7; 10 bases are a match to TRBD2. Germline V lookup: CDR1 MNHNS, CDR2 SASEGT. This CDR3 has 18 residues. The ends lost 6 bases at V and 6 bases at J; junction bases unmatched: 20. The CDR3 spells CASSWASGGVGRRSEQYF. DNA for the CDR3: TGTGCCAGCAGCTGGGCTAGCGGGGGAGTGGGAAGACGTAGCGAGCAGTACTTC.

This clonotype was seen only a few times. The V call is TRBV30, the J call TRBJ2-7; the D is unclear. Germline-derived CDR1 and CDR2 are GTSNPN and SVGIG (reference sequence). The V and J ends lost 1 base and 2 bases respectively, with 6 bases between them. CDR3 length equals 12 residues. The CDR3 protein is CAWSALTYEQYF. The CDR3, as DNA: TGTGCCTGGAGTGCATTAACCTACGAGCAGTACTTC.

The V call is TRBV27, the J call TRBJ1-1, with D possibly TRBD1 on 6 matching bases. This CDR3 has 14 residues. Germline CDR1 is MNHEY and CDR2 is SMNVEV (reference sequence). Trimming stripped 1 base from V and 4 bases from J, with 10 bases between. The CDR3 region has the DNA TGTGCCAGCAGTTTATACTGGGGGGCCACTGAAGCTTTCTTT. Translation: CASSLYWGATEAFF.

This clonotype was seen only a few times. The chain links TRBV28 to TRBJ1-5; 7 positions agree with TRBD1. J lost 7 bases, V lost 7 bases, and 16 bases had no gene match. The germline gives CDR1 MDHEN, CDR2 SYDVKM. This CDR3 has 16 residues. The CDR3 region is CASMEDRQGPRQPQHF. CDR3 nucleotide sequence: TGTGCCAGCATGGAGGATCGACAGGGACCTAGACAGCCCCAGCATTTT.

This chain connects TRBV6-4 to TRBJ2-1, with D unclear. This CDR3 spans 14 amino acids. CDR1 is MRHNA, CDR2 SNTAGT, per germline. V was clipped by 4 bases and J by 10 bases, with 17 bases between them. CDR3 loop: CASSAGILTPEQFF. DNA of the CDR3: TGTGCCAGCAGTGCTGGTATACTAACCCCGGAGCAGTTCTTC.

This clonotype was detected ten times or more. The chain links TRBV27 to TRBJ1-1; unclear D gene. V lost 4 bases to trimming and J lost 0 bases, with 6 bases between them. CDR1 is MNHEY and CDR2 is SMNVEV in the germline V gene (reference sequence). This CDR3 comprises 13 residues. The CDR3 is CASSSLVNTEAFF. CDR3 nucleotides: TGTGCCAGCAGTTCCCTAGTGAACACTGAAGCTTTCTTT.

This clonotype showed up many times. The V gene is TRBV27, the J gene TRBJ2-7; no reliable D call. The CDR3 extends over 14 amino acids. V was clipped by 5 bases and J by 8 bases, with 19 bases between them. The germline CDR1 and CDR2 sequences are MNHEY and SMNVEV (reference sequence). The CDR3 sequence is CASSRKGSYEQQYF. The CDR3 DNA is TGTGCCAGCAGTCGGAAGGGATCCTACGAGCAGCAGTACTTC.